This T cell receptor beta chain derives from a study of blood T cell repertoires in COVID-19. Germline V lookup: CDR1 SGHNT, CDR2 YYREEE (reference sequence). The CDR3 consists of 12 residues. V was clipped by 3 bases and J by 4 bases, with 7 bases between them. Produced via immunoSEQ multiplex PCR; TCRdb's table is partial and in-frame only. This sample has about 350,000 clones, with roughly nine tenths found just once. A remark on this clone: The same CDR3 arises from other DNA sequences in this sample as well.

Sequenced sample: peripheral blood. The TCR was taken from an older woman with COVID-19, enrolled during active disease. V gene TRBV5-4 combines with J gene TRBJ1-2, with D possibly being TRBD1 (5 bases). CDR3 in amino acids: CASSSDSYGYTF. The CDR3 DNA sequence: TGTGCCAGCAGCTCCGACAGCTATGGCTACACCTTC.